Listed below are T cell receptor beta chains from one sample, sequenced in a study of response to subunit inactivated influenza vaccine. Via MiXCR, TCRdb re-called the RT-PCR reads, giving one row per CDR3 protein. The sample records a few hundred thousand distinct CDR3 sequences, roughly 22% being singletons. Sequencing was performed on PBMCs from blood, taken roughly 20 months after vaccination. All receptors derive from a man in his fifties or sixties who received an inactivated influenza vaccine. Each CDR3 is given with its conserved first and last residue. The order of the fields is J gene, D gene, V gene, clone size, CDR3 protein, CDR3 DNA. The D gene is left open where the match is weak. Clone size is given for some rows only: seen once, a few or many times, or a class if the clone is expanded.

>TRBJ2-1|TRBD2|TRBV3-1|few
CASSRELARNEQFF
TGTGCCAGCAGCCGAGAACTAGCGCGCAATGAGCAGTTCTTC
>TRBJ2-7|TRBD2|TRBV20-1|.
CSALPTSSRYEQYF
TGCAGTGCCCTCCCGACTAGCAGCCGCTACGAGCAGTACTTC
>TRBJ1-4|.|TRBV28|.
CASQGTGARNEKLFF
TGTGCCAGCCAAGGGACCGGGGCGAGGAATGAAAAACTGTTTTTT
>TRBJ2-3|TRBD2|TRBV5-5|few
CASSRTSGTVDTQYF
TGTGCCAGCAGCAGGACTAGCGGGACGGTAGATACGCAGTATTTT
>TRBJ2-7|.|TRBV7-2|once
CASSSARLSYEQYF
TGTGCCAGCAGCTCCGCCAGGCTCTCCTACGAGCAGTACTTC
>TRBJ1-5|.|TRBV11-1|.
CASSFLVVLSLGSQPQHF
TGTGCCAGCAGCTTTCTGGTGGTTCTGTCGCTCGGGAGTCAGCCCCAGCATTTT
>TRBJ2-3|TRBD2|TRBV20-1|few
CSATSPMTSGSRTDTQYF
TGCAGTGCTACAAGCCCAATGACTAGCGGAAGTCGCACAGATACGCAGTATTTT
>TRBJ1-4|.|TRBV4-3|.
CASSQDSATNEKLFF
TGCGCCAGCAGCCAAGATAGTGCAACTAATGAAAAACTGTTTTTT
>TRBJ1-2|.|TRBV15|few
CATSRVGAYGYTF
TGTGCCACCAGCAGAGTGGGCGCCTATGGCTACACCTTC
>TRBJ2-6|TRBD1|TRBV6-2/TRBV6-3|once
CASSLLSGTGGDGANVLTF
TGTGCCAGCAGTCTCTTATCCGGGACAGGGGGTGACGGGGCCAACGTCCTGACTTTC
>TRBJ2-3|.|TRBV12-3/TRBV12-4|many
CASSRGVDTDTQYF
TGTGCCAGCAGTAGGGGGGTTGACACAGATACGCAGTATTTT
>TRBJ2-1|.|TRBV12-3/TRBV12-4|.
CASSTSGPTYNEQFF
TGTGCCAGCAGTACCAGCGGGCCAACCTACAATGAGCAGTTCTTC
>TRBJ2-1|.|TRBV7-9|.
CASSSFRTDNYNEQFF
TGTGCCAGCAGCTCTTTCCGGACAGATAATTACAATGAGCAGTTCTTC
>TRBJ2-7|TRBD1|TRBV7-6|.
CASSLVPGQVAYEQYF
TGTGCCAGCAGCTTAGTACCGGGACAGGTTGCCTACGAGCAGTACTTC
>TRBJ2-1|TRBD2|TRBV7-7|.
CASSAGLADYNEQFF
TGTGCCAGCAGCGCCGGACTAGCGGATTACAATGAGCAGTTCTTC
>TRBJ1-6|.|TRBV5-1|few
CASSLVGLGSSYNSPLHF
TGCGCCAGCAGCTTGGTGGGGCTCGGGAGCTCCTATAATTCACCCCTCCACTTT
>TRBJ2-1|.|TRBV12-3/TRBV12-4|.
CASSRVSGYNEQFF
TGTGCCAGCAGTAGAGTTAGCGGATACAATGAGCAGTTCTTC
>TRBJ2-1|TRBD2|TRBV11-2|.
CASSPSGRAWNEQFF
TGTGCCAGCAGCCCTAGCGGGAGGGCCTGGAATGAGCAGTTCTTC
>TRBJ1-1|.|TRBV12-3/TRBV12-4|many
CASSFPPGGDTEAFF
TGTGCCAGCAGTTTCCCCCCGGGAGGGGACACTGAAGCTTTCTTT
>TRBJ2-1|TRBD2|TRBV5-1|.
CASSLEPGGPGEQFF
TGCGCCAGCAGCTTGGAGCCGGGGGGGCCCGGTGAGCAGTTCTTC
>TRBJ2-3|.|TRBV20-1|few
CSALEGLGTDTQYF
TGCAGTGCTCTCGAGGGCTTAGGCACAGATACGCAGTATTTT
>TRBJ2-1|.|TRBV4-3|few
CASSQKGNRAYYNEQFF
TGCGCCAGCAGCCAAAAGGGGAACAGAGCGTACTACAATGAGCAGTTCTTC
>TRBJ2-1|TRBD2|TRBV12-3/TRBV12-4|few
CASRVAGSYNEQFF
TGTGCCAGCAGGGTAGCGGGCAGCTACAATGAGCAGTTCTTC
>TRBJ2-5|.|TRBV6-5|.
CASSYSISNQETQYF
TGTGCCAGCAGTTACTCGATTAGCAACCAAGAGACCCAGTACTTC
>TRBJ1-4|.|TRBV29-1|.
CSVAHDSEKLFF
TGCAGCGTGGCCCATGATAGTGAAAAACTGTTTTTT
>TRBJ2-1|TRBD2|TRBV6-2/TRBV6-3|.
CASVTSGAHNEQFF
TGTGCCAGCGTCACTAGCGGGGCTCACAATGAGCAGTTCTTC
>TRBJ1-2|.|TRBV20-1|.
CSAGGHSNYGYTF
TGCAGTGCTGGGGGACACAGTAACTATGGCTACACCTTC
>TRBJ2-5|.|TRBV6-1|few
CASRTGVQETQYF
TGTGCCAGCAGGACCGGGGTTCAAGAGACCCAGTACTTC
>TRBJ2-1|TRBD2|TRBV29-1|.
CSALVSSGYNEQFF
TGCAGCGCCCTGGTGTCTAGCGGTTACAATGAGCAGTTCTTC
>TRBJ2-1|.|TRBV5-5|.
CASSLVGPHNEQFF
TGTGCCAGCAGCTTGGTCGGGCCCCACAATGAGCAGTTCTTC
>TRBJ1-6|.|TRBV5-1|few
CASSLRGGEGNSPLHF
TGCGCCAGCAGCCTCCGAGGAGGAGAGGGTAATTCACCCCTCCACTTT
>TRBJ2-2|TRBD2|TRBV7-9|.
CASSLGGGAANTGELFF
TGTGCCAGCAGCTTAGGCGGGGGGGCCGCGAACACCGGGGAGCTGTTTTTT
>TRBJ2-1|.|TRBV18|.
CASSPGRLEGPNEQFF
TGTGCCAGCTCACCCGGCAGACTAGAGGGGCCAAATGAGCAGTTCTTC
>TRBJ2-7|.|TRBV7-6|few
CASSLGLGSTSYEQYF
TGTGCCAGCAGCTTAGGATTAGGCTCGACCTCCTACGAGCAGTACTTC
>TRBJ1-5|TRBD1|TRBV2|few
CASGQALNQPQHF
TGTGCCAGTGGACAGGCCCTCAATCAGCCCCAGCATTTT
>TRBJ2-1|TRBD2|TRBV7-2|.
CASNSGGDNEQFF
TGTGCCAGCAACAGCGGGGGGGACAATGAGCAGTTCTTC
>TRBJ1-6|.|TRBV7-2|.
CASSFRDAYNSPLHF
TGTGCCAGCAGCTTTCGGGACGCCTATAATTCACCCCTCCACTTT
>TRBJ1-1|.|TRBV4-3|many
CASSEQGDEAFF
TGCGCCAGCAGCGAGCAGGGCGATGAAGCTTTCTTT
>TRBJ1-4|.|TRBV2|many
CASSEGRANEKLFF
TGTGCCAGCAGTGAGGGCAGGGCTAATGAAAAACTGTTTTTT
>TRBJ2-3|TRBD1|TRBV29-1|few
CSVEDAGQGLSDTQYF
TGCAGCGTTGAGGACGCCGGACAGGGTTTGTCAGATACGCAGTATTTT
>TRBJ1-5|.|TRBV19|few
CASSIRRAPQHF
TGTGCCAGTAGTATTCGGCGGGCGCCCCAGCATTTT
>TRBJ1-5|.|TRBV6-2/TRBV6-3|.
CASSYQAGYGNQPQHF
TGTGCCAGCAGTTACCAGGCAGGGTACGGCAATCAGCCCCAGCATTTT
>TRBJ2-1|TRBD2|TRBV12-3/TRBV12-4|.
CASSLRRGVFNEQFF
TGTGCCAGCAGTTTACGGCGGGGGGTTTTCAATGAGCAGTTCTTC
>TRBJ2-3|.|TRBV6-5|.
CASSYAGGGSWTDTQYF
TGTGCCAGCAGTTACGCCGGGGGCGGGAGTTGGACAGATACGCAGTATTTT
>TRBJ1-2|.|TRBV28|many
CASSWGLDSSGYTF
TGTGCCAGCAGTTGGGGCCTGGACAGTTCTGGCTACACCTTC
>TRBJ2-1|TRBD2|TRBV20-1|few
CSAIAGGPHNEQFF
TGCAGTGCTATTGCGGGAGGGCCTCACAATGAGCAGTTCTTC
>TRBJ1-4|.|TRBV11-2|many
CASSLGRNEKLFF
TGTGCCAGCAGCTTAGGGCGGAATGAAAAACTGTTTTTT
>TRBJ2-3|.|TRBV5-1|.
CASSLTGTSTDTQYF
TGCGCCAGCAGCTTAACGGGAACTAGCACAGATACGCAGTATTTT
>TRBJ1-4|.|TRBV7-9|many
CASSPGGEKLFF
TGTGCCAGCAGCCCGGGAGGGGAAAAACTGTTTTTT
>TRBJ1-1|.|TRBV20-1|few
CSARDWDTYGRNTEAFF
TGCAGTGCTAGAGACTGGGACACTTACGGCCGGAACACTGAAGCTTTCTTT
>TRBJ2-1|.|TRBV4-2|few
CASSQDLETYNEQFF
TGTGCCAGCAGCCAAGATCTAGAAACCTACAATGAGCAGTTCTTC
>TRBJ2-1|.|TRBV20-1|few
CSATRRLGARNEQFF
TGCAGTGCTACCCGAAGGCTGGGGGCGCGTAATGAGCAGTTCTTC
>TRBJ1-2|.|TRBV5-1|few
CASSLAPPPGFDYGYTF
TGCGCCAGCAGCTTGGCCCCCCCCCCGGGGTTCGACTATGGCTACACCTTC
>TRBJ1-5|TRBD1|TRBV20-1|many
CSAKRGQGGNQPQHF
TGCAGTGCGAAAAGGGGACAGGGCGGCAATCAGCCCCAGCATTTT